These 9 T cell receptor beta chains share one sample of origin, sequenced in a study of OX40 agonist ivuxolimab in advanced cancers. Using immunoSEQ multiplex PCR, the repertoire was profiled, and TCRdb retains in-frame clones only, with some absent. The table has some 15,000 clones, 84% seen once. Sequenced material: CD4+ or CD8+ T cells sorted from blood, taken in a trial of the OX40 agonist ivuxolimab. The receptors originated from an adult with an advanced solid tumor such as melanoma, head and neck, liver or kidney cancer.

The J gene is TRBJ2-7, the V gene TRBV12-5; D may be TRBD2 (5 bases). Germline-derived CDR1 and CDR2 are LGHNT and FRNRAP. The CDR3 runs 12 residues. Trimming cost V 6 bases and J 6 bases, with 12 bases left between them. CDR3 loop: CASGSGGGEQYF. The CDR3 DNA follows: TGTGCTAGTGGATCTGGCGGAGGCGAGCAGTACTTC.

There are a few counts of this clone. The J gene is TRBJ2-7, the V gene TRBV29-1; 10 positions match TRBD2. The ends lost 6 bases at V and 2 bases at J; junction bases unmatched: 16. CDR1 and CDR2 (germline): SQVTM, ANQGSEA. The CDR3 spans 17 residues. CDR3 bases: TGCAGCGTCCGGGGGGGGCATCTAGCGGGAGAAACCTACGAGCAGTACTTC. Protein product: CSVRGGHLAGETYEQYF.

The rearrangement links TRBV9 to TRBJ1-5; D not resolved. The CDR3 length is 14 residues. Per the germline V gene, CDR1 is SGDLS and CDR2 is YYNGEE. V lost 0 bases and J 0 bases, leaving 4 bases between the germline ends. CDR3 sequence reads: CASSVADSNQPQHF. CDR3 DNA sequence: TGTGCCAGCAGCGTAGCAGATAGCAATCAGCCCCAGCATTTT.

The chain combines TRBV27 with TRBJ1-5; D gene unclear. The CDR3 totals 13 residues. Trimming stripped 1 base from V and 6 bases from J, with 7 bases between. The germline gives CDR1 MNHEY, CDR2 SMNVEV (reference sequence). The DNA of the CDR3 is TGTGCCAGCAGTTTATTAGATGGTCAGCCCCAGCATTTT. This sequence encodes CASSLLDGQPQHF.

The chain recombines TRBV28 with TRBJ2-5; D not resolved. This CDR3 spans 13 amino acids. Looked up from germline, CDR1 is MDHEN and CDR2 is SYDVKM. V was pared by 5 bases and J by 3 bases, with 10 bases between. The CDR3 DNA follows: TGTGCCAGCAGTCATCGGATCAAAGAGACCCAGTACTTC. Protein product: CASSHRIKETQYF.

The chain is built from TRBV19 and TRBJ2-5, with TRBD1 as a possible D gene (6 bases). Germline CDR1 reads LNHDA; CDR2 reads SQIVND (reference sequence). CDR3 size: 14 residues. V lost 8 bases and J lost 0, with 13 bases in between. The CDR3 DNA reads as TGTGCCAGTTCGTTGGACAGCCACCAAGAGACCCAGTACTTC. It codes for CASSLDSHQETQYF.

This clone turned up a few times. This chain joins TRBV5-1 and TRBJ1-1, with D perhaps matching TRBD1 (6 bases). CDR1 and CDR2 from the germline V gene are SGHRS and YFSETQ. CDR3 length equals 14 residues. The V and J ends lost 3 bases and 0 bases respectively, with 9 bases between them. The CDR3 reads CASSYHRVNTEAFF. The CDR3 DNA reads TGCGCCAGCAGCTACCACAGGGTGAACACTGAAGCTTTCTTT.

The rearrangement links TRBV5-5 to TRBJ2-7; no reliable D call. Trimming took 4 bases from V and 5 from J, leaving 16 bases between them. The germline CDR1 and CDR2 sequences are SGHKS and YYEKEE (reference sequence). The CDR3 is 14 residues long. The CDR3, as DNA: TGTGCCAGCAGCCCTTTCAGCGCCCTGAACGAGCAGTACTTC. Translation gives CASSPFSALNEQYF. Full variable domain (rest looked up from reference TRBV5-5 and TRBJ2-7): DAGVTQSPTHLIKTRGQQVTLRCSPISGHKSVSWYQQVLGQGPQFIFQYYEKEERGRGNFPDRFSARQFPNYSSELNVNALLLGDSALYLCASSPFSALNEQYFGPGTRLTVT.

This chain joins TRBV6-1 and TRBJ2-1, with 11 bases matching TRBD2. The CDR3 length is 15 residues. Per germline, CDR1 MNHNS and CDR2 SASEGT. J was trimmed by 7 bases and V by 6 bases; bases with no gene match: 8. The chain's CDR3 is CASSEGLAEQNEQFF. The CDR3, as DNA: TGTGCCAGCAGCGAGGGACTAGCGGAACAAAATGAGCAGTTCTTC.